This TCR beta chain was sequenced during a study of T-cell reconstitution after alpha-beta-depleted transplantation in children. Study-wide results and caveats: Alpha-beta T cells about two months after transplant reportedly derived from several hundred expanded graft clones. From newly produced T cells came most of the T-cell counts and diversity one year after transplant.

A TCRbeta library incorporating unique molecular identifiers was prepared. In TCRdb, the PCR reads were re-called with MiXCR into one record per CDR3 protein. The repertoire includes some 600,000 distinct CDR3 sequences, over 10% of them detected once, and approximately 2% sits in the top ten. There are a few counts of this clonotype. What it binds is unknown. Trimming removed 1 base at V and 4 bases at J, with 13 bases between. Germline lookup yields CDR1 MDHEN and CDR2 SYDVKM. CDR3 length: 15 amino acids. Sequences were derived from PBMCs, mostly from graft donor cells, sampled 360 days after TCRalphabeta/CD19-depleted stem cell transplant. The chain combines TRBV28 with TRBJ1-2; possible D gene TRBD1, 5 bases. The origin of this receptor is a male patient aged 10-17 years who had a stem cell transplant for acute myeloid leukemia, so the T cells may come from the graft donor. The CDR3 DNA reads TGTGCCAGCAGTTTATCAGGGCCTGGCTTCTATGGCTACACCTTC. As protein: CASSLSGPGFYGYTF.